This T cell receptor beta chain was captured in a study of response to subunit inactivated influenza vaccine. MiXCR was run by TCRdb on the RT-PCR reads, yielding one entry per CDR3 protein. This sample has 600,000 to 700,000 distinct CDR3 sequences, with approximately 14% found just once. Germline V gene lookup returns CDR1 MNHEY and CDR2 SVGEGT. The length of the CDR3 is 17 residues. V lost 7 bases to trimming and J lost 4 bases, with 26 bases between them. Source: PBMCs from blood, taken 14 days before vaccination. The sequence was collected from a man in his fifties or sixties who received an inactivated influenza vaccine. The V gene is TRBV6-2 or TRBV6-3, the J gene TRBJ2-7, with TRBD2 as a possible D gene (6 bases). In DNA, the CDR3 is TGTGCCAGCATCAATCCCTCCTTGGGACTCGGGGTTTACGAGCAGTACTTC. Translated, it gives CASINPSLGLGVYEQYF.